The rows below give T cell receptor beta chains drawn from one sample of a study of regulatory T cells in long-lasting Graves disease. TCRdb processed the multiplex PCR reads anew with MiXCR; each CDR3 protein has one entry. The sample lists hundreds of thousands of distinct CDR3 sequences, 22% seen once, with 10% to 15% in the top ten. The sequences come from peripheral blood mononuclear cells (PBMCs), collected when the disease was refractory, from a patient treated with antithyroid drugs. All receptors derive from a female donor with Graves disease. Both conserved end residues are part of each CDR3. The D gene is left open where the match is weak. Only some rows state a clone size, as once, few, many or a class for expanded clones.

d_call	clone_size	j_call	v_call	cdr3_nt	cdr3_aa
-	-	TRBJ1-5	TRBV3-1	TGTGCCAGCAGCCAAGATGTGGGAGTTCAGCCCCAGCATTTT	CASSQDVGVQPQHF
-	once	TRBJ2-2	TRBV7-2	TGTGCCAGCAGCTTAGGGGGGGCAGCGGGCGGGGAGCTGTTTTTT	CASSLGGAAGGELFF
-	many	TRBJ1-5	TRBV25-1	TGTGCCAGCAGTGAATGGGGGAGGGCTCAGCCCCAGCATTTT	CASSEWGRAQPQHF
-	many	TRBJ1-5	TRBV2	TGTGCCAGCAGTCCCTTTTCAAGGAGCAATCAGCCCCAGCATTTT	CASSPFSRSNQPQHF
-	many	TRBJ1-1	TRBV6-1	TGTGCCAGCCCACCATCGGGGCGCTTCACTGAAGCTTTCTTT	CASPPSGRFTEAFF
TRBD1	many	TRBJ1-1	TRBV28	TGTGCCAGCAGTAGGGGACAGGGTGTCACTGAAGCTTTCTTT	CASSRGQGVTEAFF
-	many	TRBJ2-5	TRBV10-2	TGCGCCAGCAGTGAGTCTACACGACAAGAGACCCAGTACTTC	CASSESTRQETQYF
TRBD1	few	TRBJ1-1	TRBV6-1	TGTGCCAGCACCCCGGACAGGGAATTAACTGAAGCTTTCTTT	CASTPDRELTEAFF
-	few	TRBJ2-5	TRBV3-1	TGTGCCAGCAGCCAATTAATCGGGGAGACCCAGTACTTC	CASSQLIGETQYF
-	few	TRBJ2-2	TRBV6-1	TGTGCCAGCTCCAACTCAGCCGGGGGGCCCGCCGGGGAGCTGTTTTTT	CASSNSAGGPAGELFF
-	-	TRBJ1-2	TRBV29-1	TGCAGCGCTGCCCCTACTCAAACACGACCAGTCAGGGGCTACACCTTC	CSAAPTQTRPVRGYTF
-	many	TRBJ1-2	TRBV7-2	TGTGCCAGCAGCTTCGGGACATTCTATGGCTACACCTTC	CASSFGTFYGYTF
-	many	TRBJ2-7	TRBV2	TGTGCCAGCAGTGATGTCCCAGGCCCTTTAGGGCAGTACTTC	CASSDVPGPLGQYF
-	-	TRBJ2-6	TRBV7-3	TGTGCCAGCAGCTTAATTGGTCCTGGGGCCCTCGGTGGGGCCAACGTCCTGACTTTC	CASSLIGPGALGGANVLTF
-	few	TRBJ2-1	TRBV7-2	TGTGCCAGCAGCGCATCCTCCGGCTCCTACAATGAGCAGTTCTTC	CASSASSGSYNEQFF
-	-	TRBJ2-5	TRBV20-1	TGCAGTGCTAGACCAGGGTGGGGGACCCAGTACTTC	CSARPGWGTQYF
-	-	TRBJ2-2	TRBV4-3	TGCGCCAGCAGCCCTTTGAGGCCCGAAGGGGACGGGGAGCTGTTTTTT	CASSPLRPEGDGELFF
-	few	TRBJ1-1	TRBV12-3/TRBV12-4	TGTGCCAGCAGTTTTGGGTCCACGGGCACTGAAGCTTTCTTT	CASSFGSTGTEAFF
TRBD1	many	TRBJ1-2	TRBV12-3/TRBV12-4	TGTGCCAGCAGTTTAGCGGGGCCAGGGGGCTATGGCTACACCTTC	CASSLAGPGGYGYTF
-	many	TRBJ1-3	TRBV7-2	TGTGCCAGCAGCTTAGGTGGCTTCGGTGGAAACACCATATATTTT	CASSLGGFGGNTIYF
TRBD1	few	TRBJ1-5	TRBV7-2	TGTGCCAGCAGCTCACCGGGACAGGGCCTAAGCAATCAGCCCCAGCATTTT	CASSSPGQGLSNQPQHF
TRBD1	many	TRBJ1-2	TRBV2	TGTGCCGGAATACAGGGGGTAGCTAACTATGGCTACACCTTC	CAGIQGVANYGYTF
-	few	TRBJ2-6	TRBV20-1	TGCAGTGCTAGTACTGTACAGGGAATCCCCGGGGCCAACGTCCTGACTTTC	CSASTVQGIPGANVLTF
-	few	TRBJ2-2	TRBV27	TGTGCCAGCAGTTCCGCCGCTTTTAGCGCCACCGGGGAGCTGTTTTTT	CASSSAAFSATGELFF
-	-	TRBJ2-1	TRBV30	TGTGCCTGGGGGGTCTACAATGAGCAGTTCTTC	CAWGVYNEQFF
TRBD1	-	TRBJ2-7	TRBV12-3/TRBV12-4	TGTGCCAGCAGCTCCCCACACAGGGGGCTCGACGAGCAGTACTTC	CASSSPHRGLDEQYF
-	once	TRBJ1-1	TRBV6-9	TGTGCCAGCAGTTATGGGACGGGGGGAAGCACTGAAGCTTTCTTT	CASSYGTGGSTEAFF
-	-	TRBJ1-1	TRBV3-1	TGTGCCAGCAGCCAAGCGACTTACACTGAAGCTTTCTTT	CASSQATYTEAFF
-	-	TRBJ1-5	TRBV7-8	TGTGCCAGCACCCCCCGAATCGCGGGGGGAGGGGGCAATCAGCCCCAGCATTTT	CASTPRIAGGGGNQPQHF
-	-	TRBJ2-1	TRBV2	TGTGCCAGCAGTGAACTGGCTGAGCAGTTCTTC	CASSELAEQFF
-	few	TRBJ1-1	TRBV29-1	TGCAGCGTACCGGGACTGGGGAACACTGAAGCTTTCTTT	CSVPGLGNTEAFF
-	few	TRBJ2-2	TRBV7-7	TGTGCTAGCAGCGAGGCGGAGAACACCGGGGAGCTGTTTTTT	CASSEAENTGELFF
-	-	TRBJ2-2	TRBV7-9	TGTGCCAGCACCTCCGATACCGGGGAGCTGTTTTTT	CASTSDTGELFF
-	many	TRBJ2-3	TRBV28	TGTGCCAGCAGTTTAAGGAGAAGCACAGATACGCAGTATTTT	CASSLRRSTDTQYF
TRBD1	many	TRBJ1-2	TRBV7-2	TGTGCCAGCAGCTTGGGACAGGGACCGATGGGCTACACCTTC	CASSLGQGPMGYTF
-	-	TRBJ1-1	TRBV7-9	TGTGCCAGCAGCCCATCAGGACGGATGAACACTGAAGCTTTCTTT	CASSPSGRMNTEAFF
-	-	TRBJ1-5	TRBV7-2	TGTGCCAGCAGCCAGCAGGACGGACCGGGAGGGCCCCAGCATTTT	CASSQQDGPGGPQHF
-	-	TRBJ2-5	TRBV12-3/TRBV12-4	TGTGCCAGCAAACGGGGCGAAGAGACCCAGTACTTC	CASKRGEETQYF
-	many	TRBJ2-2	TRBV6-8	TGTGCCAGCACCTTAGTGGGTATTAACGGGGAGCTGTTTTTT	CASTLVGINGELFF
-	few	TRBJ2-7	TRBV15	TGTGCCACCAGCAGAGGGTGGCCCGACTCCTACGAGCAGTACTTC	CATSRGWPDSYEQYF
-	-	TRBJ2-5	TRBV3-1	TGTGCCAGCAGACAAGAGGGTCCGGGAGAGACCCAGTACTTC	CASRQEGPGETQYF
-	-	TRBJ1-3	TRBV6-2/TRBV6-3	TGTGCCAGCAGTTACCTCGAGTTGGATGGAAACACCATATATTTT	CASSYLELDGNTIYF
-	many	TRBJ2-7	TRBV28	TGTGCCAGCAGTTTTTATCTCATGTCACAGGGCTACGAGCAGTACTTC	CASSFYLMSQGYEQYF
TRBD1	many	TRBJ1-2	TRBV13	TGTGCCAGCAGCTTAGGACAGGACAGGGAAACCGGCTACACCTTC	CASSLGQDRETGYTF
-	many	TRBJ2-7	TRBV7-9	TGTGCCAGCAGCTTACCGCCCGGGACAAATGAGCAGTACTTC	CASSLPPGTNEQYF
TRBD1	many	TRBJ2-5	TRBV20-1	TGCAGTGCTAGCGATTCCGGGACAGCCATGACCCAGTACTTC	CSASDSGTAMTQYF
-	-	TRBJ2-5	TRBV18	TGTGCCAGCTCACCACCGAGTCAGAGGATAAGCGACTTC	CASSPPSQRISDF
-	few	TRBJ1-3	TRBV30	TGTGCCTGGAAACAGGGAGCTGGAAACACCATATATTTT	CAWKQGAGNTIYF
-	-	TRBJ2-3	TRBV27	TGTGCCAGCAGTTCTGTCACAGATACGCAGTATTTT	CASSSVTDTQYF
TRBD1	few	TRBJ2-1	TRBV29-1	TGCAGCGGTGGGACAGGGACGGGCAATGAGCAGTTCTTC	CSGGTGTGNEQFF
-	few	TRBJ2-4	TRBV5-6	TGTGCCAGCAACCTAAGAGATCTTCCGGCCAAAAACATTCAGTACTTC	CASNLRDLPAKNIQYF
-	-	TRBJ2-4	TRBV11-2	TGTGCCAGCAGCTTAGCCAGGGCCAAAAACATTCAGTACTTC	CASSLARAKNIQYF
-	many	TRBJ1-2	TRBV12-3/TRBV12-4	TGTGCCAGCAGTTTCGGGGAGAACGGCTACACCTTC	CASSFGENGYTF
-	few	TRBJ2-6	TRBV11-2	TGTGCCAGCAGGAGGCTCTCTGGGGCCAACGTCCTGACTTTC	CASRRLSGANVLTF
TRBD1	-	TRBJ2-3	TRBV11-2	TGTGCCAGCAGCTTGGACAGGTCTCCGGTCACAGATACGCAGTATTTT	CASSLDRSPVTDTQYF
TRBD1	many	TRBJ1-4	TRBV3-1	TGTGCCAGCAGCCATCGATCCGGGACAGAGAATGAAAAACTGTTTTTT	CASSHRSGTENEKLFF